A single sample gave rise to the 24 T cell receptor beta chains below, sequenced in a study of radiation and T cells in renal cell carcinoma. Documented time point: blood 4 weeks post-SBRT, at nephrectomy. Regarding treatment: 15 Gy SBRT to primary tumor, nephrectomy 4 weeks later. Data came from immunoSEQ multiplex PCR; TCRdb stores just in-frame clones and leaves some out. The sample comprises tens of thousands of clones, less than 90% of which are singletons, and 2.4% rests with the top ten. Sequenced here: blood, sampled from a patient whose treatment included radiotherapy and nephrectomy. The source is a woman aged 55-75 years with renal cell carcinoma.

This rearrangement joins TRBV2 to TRBJ2-2; the D is unclear. Germline CDR1 is SNHLY and CDR2 is FYNNEI. The CDR3 consists of 14 residues. V was trimmed by 9 bases and J by 6 bases, leaving 17 bases between them. For the CDR3, the DNA is TGTGCCAGTAAAAATCCCCCTATGTCCGGGGAGCTGTTTTTT. Its translation is CASKNPPMSGELFF.

CDR3 protein: CASKERGPQFNQPQHF. CDR3 nucleotide sequence: TGTGCCAGCAAAGAGAGGGGCCCACAGTTCAATCAGCCCCAGCATTTT. V is TRBV2 and J is TRBJ1-5, with a possible D match to TRBD1 (5 bases). CDR3 length equals 16 residues. CDR1 and CDR2 from the germline V gene are SNHLY and FYNNEI. Trimming took 7 bases from V and 3 from J, leaving 19 bases between them.

The J gene is TRBJ2-2, the V gene TRBV6-1, with D uncertain. Per the germline V gene, CDR1 is MNHNS and CDR2 is SASEGT. This CDR3 spans 11 amino acids. Trimming cost V 3 bases and J 11 bases, with 7 bases left between them. The CDR3 loop is CASSDMFELFF. CDR3 bases: TGTGCCAGCAGTGACATGTTCGAGCTGTTTTTT.

The chain carries TRBV6-5 and TRBJ1-5, with TRBD1 matching over 7 bases. Trimming at V came to 10 bases and at J to 7 bases, leaving 13 bases not matched to a gene. Germline CDR1 and CDR2: MNHEY and SVGAGI. The CDR3 is 14 residues long. CDR3 loop: CATRGATGRQPQHF. In DNA form, the CDR3 reads TGTGCCACCAGGGGGGCGACAGGGAGGCAGCCCCAGCATTTT.

The chain couples TRBV5-1 to TRBJ2-2, with D unclear. This CDR3 has 14 residues. Deletions cut 0 bases from V and 4 bases from J, with 7 bases between. The germline V gene encodes CDR1 SGHRS and CDR2 YFSETQ. Here the CDR3 DNA reads TGCGCCAGCAGCTTGGACCCCTCCACCGGGGAGCTGTTTTTT. It yields the protein CASSLDPSTGELFF.

This rearrangement joins TRBV2 to TRBJ1-3; D might be TRBD1 (5 bases). Germline CDR1 and CDR2: SNHLY and FYNNEI. The CDR3 has 15 residues. The ends were cut back, 5 bases at V and 4 bases at J, with 15 bases in the middle. Here the CDR3 DNA reads TGTGCCAGCAGTAGGGACCGCCCCGAAGGAAACACCATATATTTT. This translates into CASSRDRPEGNTIYF.

The V gene is TRBV15, the J gene TRBJ2-5; 7 positions agree with TRBD1. Losses at the gene ends were 1 base for V and 5 bases for J; bases not matched to a gene: 4. Germline loops: CDR1 LNHNV, CDR2 YYDKDF (reference sequence). The CDR3 is 14 residues long. In DNA form, the CDR3 reads TGTGCCACCAGCAGAGGAGGGGGCGGGGAGACCCAGTACTTC. It is translated as CATSRGGGGETQYF.

The rearrangement joins TRBV27 to TRBJ1-5; a weak D match, TRBD1 (6 bases). The germline CDR1 and CDR2 sequences are MNHEY and SMNVEV (reference sequence). This CDR3 has 14 residues. V lost 3 bases to trimming and J lost 5 bases, with 11 bases between them. CDR3 sequence reads: CASSFQGRDQPQHF. The CDR3 DNA reads as TGTGCCAGCAGTTTCCAGGGGAGGGATCAGCCCCAGCATTTT.

The chain carries TRBV5-1 and TRBJ2-5; D perhaps matches TRBD1 (6 bases). This CDR3 spans 18 amino acids. V was cut by 1 base and J by 7 bases, with 26 bases left in between. Germline loops: CDR1 SGHRS, CDR2 YFSETQ. CDR3 in amino acids: CASSLPPGTSRQGGTQYF. The CDR3 DNA follows: TGCGCCAGCAGCTTGCCCCCCGGGACATCCCGTCAAGGTGGGACCCAGTACTTC.

The chain uses TRBV6-6 and TRBJ1-2, with D perhaps TRBD1 (5 bases). V shed 2 bases and J shed 3 bases, with 7 bases lying between them. Germline values: CDR1 MNHNY, CDR2 SVGAGI (reference sequence). The CDR3 is 13 residues long. For the CDR3, the DNA is TGTGCCAGCAGTTACGGGGGGGACTATGGCTACACCTTC. Its translation is CASSYGGDYGYTF.

This rearrangement joins TRBV9 to TRBJ2-5; D is unclear. Per the germline V gene, CDR1 is SGDLS and CDR2 is YYNGEE. V was cut by 0 bases and J by 2 bases, with 11 bases left in between. The CDR3 runs to 15 residues. The CDR3: CASSVGAGNQETQYF. The CDR3 DNA sequence: TGTGCCAGCAGCGTAGGGGCAGGAAATCAAGAGACCCAGTACTTC. Full variable domain (missing parts from reference TRBV9 and TRBJ2-5): DSGVTQTPKHLITATGQRVTLRCSPRSGDLSVYWYQQSLDQGLQFLIQYYNGEERAKGNILERFSAQQFPDLHSELNLSSLELGDSALYFCASSVGAGNQETQYFGPGTRLLVL.

The genes are TRBV7-2 and TRBJ2-1; D is undetermined. This CDR3 has 15 residues. V dropped 1 base and J dropped 3 bases, with 10 bases sitting between them. CDR1 and CDR2 from the germline V gene are SGHTA and FQGNSA. The DNA for the CDR3 is TGTGCCAGCAGCTTAGGGTCCCCCCTCTACAATGAGCAGTTCTTC. This gives the protein CASSLGSPLYNEQFF.

The chain is built from TRBV23-1 and TRBJ2-7; maybe TRBD1 (6 bases). TRBV23-1 is filed as an ORF, its function uncertain. The ends were cut back, 10 bases at V and 3 bases at J, with 13 bases in the middle. The CDR3 is made up of 12 amino acids. CDR3 sequence (DNA): TGCGCCACCCTAATACAGGGCTACGAGCAGTACTTC. This encodes CATLIQGYEQYF.

J is TRBJ1-1 and V is TRBV14; D ambiguous. This CDR3 is 15 amino acids long. Between the trimmed V and J ends, which lost 4 bases and 0 bases, there was a span of 12 bases. Germline CDR1 reads SGHDN; CDR2 reads FVKESK. The CDR3: CASSPDPSLNTEAFF. CDR3 coding DNA: TGTGCCAGCAGCCCTGACCCCTCCCTGAACACTGAAGCTTTCTTT.

Concerning this clone: An end of the junction differs from the germline gene, which may be a read error. The chain joins TRBV6-1 to TRBJ2-6; TRBD1 is a possible D gene (5 bases). This CDR3 region has 17 residues. The germline CDR1 and CDR2 sequences are MNHNS and SASEGT. The CDR3 spells CASSEGVITSGANVLTF. CDR3 nucleotide sequence: TGTGCCAGCAGCGAAGGGGTCATCACCTCTGGGGCCAACGTCCTGACTTTC.

The V gene is TRBV27, the J gene TRBJ1-1; tentatively, D is TRBD1 (5 bases). Trimming shortened V by 0 bases and J by 4 bases, and 15 bases separated the two germline ends. CDR3 length: 16 residues. Germline V gene sequence: CDR1 MNHEY, CDR2 SMNVEV (reference sequence). The CDR3 sequence: CASSLSPAGSFTEAFF. CDR3 in DNA: TGTGCCAGCAGTTTATCCCCAGCAGGGAGTTTCACTGAAGCTTTCTTT.

Here the CDR3 reads CAGRDSLANTEAFF. The CDR3 nucleotides read TGTGCCGGCCGGGACAGTCTGGCGAACACTGAAGCTTTCTTT. This chain uses TRBV28 with TRBJ1-1, with 7 bases identical to TRBD1. Germline loops: CDR1 MDHEN, CDR2 SYDVKM. Trimming cost V 11 bases and J 1 base; bases outside gene matches: 10. The CDR3 runs 14 residues.

V and J are TRBV28 and TRBJ1-2, with D possibly TRBD1 on 6 matching bases. The CDR3 extends over 13 amino acids. V lost 9 bases, J lost 5 bases, and 16 bases lay in between. The germline gives CDR1 MDHEN, CDR2 SYDVKM. The CDR3 sequence is CASNLQGNYGYTF. The CDR3 nucleotides are TGTGCCAGTAACTTACAGGGTAATTATGGCTACACCTTC.

V and J are TRBV18 and TRBJ2-3, with D unresolved. This CDR3 contains 14 residues. CDR1 KGHSH and CDR2 LQKENI come from the germline V gene. V was pared by 2 bases and J by 0 bases, with 6 bases between. CDR3 amino acids: CASSPNPSTDTQYF. CDR3 DNA: TGTGCCAGCTCACCAAATCCTAGCACAGATACGCAGTATTTT.

This clone was counted a single time. The chain links TRBV28 to TRBJ2-3; no firm D call. The CDR3 consists of 14 residues. Trimming shortened V by 5 bases and J by 2 bases, and 11 bases separated the two germline ends. Germline CDR1 and CDR2: MDHEN and SYDVKM. This CDR3 reads CASSPDRLTDTQYF. The CDR3 DNA reads TGTGCCAGCAGTCCAGATCGTCTCACAGATACGCAGTATTTT.

The chain carries TRBV2 and TRBJ2-3; 8 bases are shared with TRBD2. With 9 bases clipped from V and 6 bases from J, the junction kept 8 bases outside the gene matches. Germline CDR1 is SNHLY and CDR2 is FYNNEI. This CDR3 region has 13 residues. CDR3 nucleotides: TGTGCCAGTTCGACTAGCGATTGGGATACGCAGTATTTT. This encodes CASSTSDWDTQYF.

V is TRBV5-6 and J is TRBJ2-5; D gene ambiguous. This CDR3 contains 15 residues. V was shortened by 2 bases and J by 2 bases, with 13 bases between the two germline ends. The germline CDR1 and CDR2 sequences are SGHDT and YYEEEE. The CDR3 sequence is CASSFTSTEQETQYF. The CDR3 nucleotides are TGTGCCAGCAGCTTCACGTCGACGGAACAAGAGACCCAGTACTTC. Full variable domain (missing parts from reference TRBV5-6 and TRBJ2-5): DAGVTQSPTHLIKTRGQQVTLRCSPKSGHDTVSWYQQALGQGPQFIFQYYEEEERQRGNFPDRFSGHQFPNYSSELNVNALLLGDSALYLCASSFTSTEQETQYFGPGTRLLVL.

This clone has just a few counts. This chain joins TRBV7-3 and TRBJ2-7, with D tentatively TRBD1 (5 bases). The length of the CDR3 is 13 residues. Germline V gene sequence: CDR1 SGHTA, CDR2 FQGTGA. Trimming removed 0 bases from V and 4 bases from J, with 7 bases in between. The CDR3 coding sequence is TGTGCCAGCAGCTTAACAGGGGATTACGAGCAGTACTTC. Translation gives CASSLTGDYEQYF.

The rearrangement links TRBV9 to TRBJ1-3, with D unclear. Trimming removed 2 bases at V and 0 bases at J, with 9 bases between. The CDR3 totals 15 residues. Germline loops: CDR1 SGDLS, CDR2 YYNGEE. The CDR3: CASSVRPDSGNTIYF. The CDR3 region has the DNA TGTGCCAGCAGCGTCCGCCCCGACTCTGGAAACACCATATATTTT.